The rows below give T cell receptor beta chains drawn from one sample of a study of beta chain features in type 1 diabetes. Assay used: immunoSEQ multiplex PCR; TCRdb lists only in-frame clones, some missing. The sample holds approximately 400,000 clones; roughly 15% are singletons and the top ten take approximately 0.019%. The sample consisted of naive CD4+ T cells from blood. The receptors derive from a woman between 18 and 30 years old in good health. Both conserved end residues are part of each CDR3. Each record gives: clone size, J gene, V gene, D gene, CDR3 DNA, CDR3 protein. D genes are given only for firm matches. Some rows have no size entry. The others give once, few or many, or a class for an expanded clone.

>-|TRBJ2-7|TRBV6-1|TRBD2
TGTGCCAGCAGCGACCACCAGCGGGAGCGTGGCGAGCAGTACTTC
CASSDHQRERGEQYF
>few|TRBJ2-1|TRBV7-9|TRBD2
TGTGCCAGCAGATCGGGCAGCGGGGACTACAATGAGCAGTTCTTC
CASRSGSGDYNEQFF
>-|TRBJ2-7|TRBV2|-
TGTGCCAGCAGTGCCCGGACAACAAGCTCCTACGAGCAGTACTTC
CASSARTTSSYEQYF
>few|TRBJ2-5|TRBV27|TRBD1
TGTGCCAGCAGTCCCAGCCCGGGACAGGCCCAGTACTTC
CASSPSPGQAQYF
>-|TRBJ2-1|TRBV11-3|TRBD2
TGTGCCAGCGCCCAAACTAGCGGGAGAGGTCATGAGCAGTTCTTC
CASAQTSGRGHEQFF
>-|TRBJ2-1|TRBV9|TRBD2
TGTGCCAGCAGCCCCCGGGGTAGCGGGAGTTACAATGAGCAGTTCTTC
CASSPRGSGSYNEQFF
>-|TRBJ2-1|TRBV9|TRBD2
TGTGCCAGCAGCGTAGAGGGTAGCGGGATCAATGAGCAGTTCTTC
CASSVEGSGINEQFF
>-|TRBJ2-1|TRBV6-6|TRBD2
TGTGCCAGCAGGGGTAGCGGGAGAGAAGCGGATGAGCAGTTCTTC
CASRGSGREADEQFF
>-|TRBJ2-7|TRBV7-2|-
TGTGCCAGCAGCTTAGCAGGGAGGGAGCAGTACTTC
CASSLAGREQYF
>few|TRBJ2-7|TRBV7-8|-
TGTGCCAGCAGCTTAACGCGGGCCGCCTACGAGCAGTACTTC
CASSLTRAAYEQYF
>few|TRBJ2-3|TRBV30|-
TGTGCCTGGAGTCCGAGCGCCAATCCGCAGTATTTT
CAWSPSANPQYF
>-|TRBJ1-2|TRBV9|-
TGTGCCAGCAGCGTAGCAAGGGGCGAGGGCTACACCTTC
CASSVARGEGYTF
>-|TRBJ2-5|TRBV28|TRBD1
TGTGCCAGCAGTTCCCCCGGACAGGTCGGATCTCAGTACTTC
CASSSPGQVGSQYF
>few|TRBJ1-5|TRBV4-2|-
TGTGCCAGCAGCCAAGCTCAGAATTCACAGCCCCAGCATTTT
CASSQAQNSQPQHF
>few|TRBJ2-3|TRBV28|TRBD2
TGTGCCAGCAGTTTCCCACTAGCGGGGGAAGGGGATACGCAGTATTTT
CASSFPLAGEGDTQYF
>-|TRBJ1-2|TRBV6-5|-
TGTGCCAGCAGAACAGGACAGTCCTATGGCTACACCTTC
CASRTGQSYGYTF
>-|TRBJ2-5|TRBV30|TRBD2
TGTGCCTGGAGTCCGGGAGGCGCTCGGGAGACCCAGTACTTC
CAWSPGGARETQYF
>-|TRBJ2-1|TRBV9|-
TGTGCCAGCAGCGTAGGCCCGGGGAATGAGCAGTTCTTC
CASSVGPGNEQFF
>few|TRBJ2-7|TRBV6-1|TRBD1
TGTGCCAGCAGTGAATTCCACGGGACAGGGGCCTACGAGCAGTACTTC
CASSEFHGTGAYEQYF
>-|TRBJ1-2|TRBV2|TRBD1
TGTGCCAGCAGTCCCAGGACAGGGGTTTACTATGGCTACACCTTC
CASSPRTGVYYGYTF
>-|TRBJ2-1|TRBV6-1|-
TGTGCCAGCAGTGAAGGCCGCGGAGGGTTCTACAATGAGCAGTTCTTC
CASSEGRGGFYNEQFF
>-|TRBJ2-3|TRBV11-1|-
TGTGCCAGTGCCAGGGGCGAACCAGATACGCAGTATTTT
CASARGEPDTQYF
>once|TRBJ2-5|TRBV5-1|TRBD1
TGCGCCAGCAGCTTTCGACAGGGGGTCCAAGAGACCCAGTACTTC
CASSFRQGVQETQYF
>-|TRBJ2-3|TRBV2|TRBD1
TGTGCCAGCGAAGGGGACAGGGGGCGTGGTACGCAGTATTTT
CASEGDRGRGTQYF
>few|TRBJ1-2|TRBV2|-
TGTGCCAGCAGGGGAGCGTCTAACTATGGCTACACCTTC
CASRGASNYGYTF
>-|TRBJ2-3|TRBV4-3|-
TGCGCCAGCAGCCAAGATCCCGGGGGGCGAAGAGATACGCAGTATTTT
CASSQDPGGRRDTQYF
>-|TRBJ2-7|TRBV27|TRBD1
TGTGCCAGCAGTTTTTGGGACAGGGTACCTTACGAGCAGTACTTC
CASSFWDRVPYEQYF
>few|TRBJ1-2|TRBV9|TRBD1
TGTGCCAGCAGCCAAAGCGCACAGGGGGGACAGGGTTATGGCTACACCTTC
CASSQSAQGGQGYGYTF
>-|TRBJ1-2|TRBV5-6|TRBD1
TGTGCCAGCAGCTTGGTAGTTGGGACAGATTATGGCTACACCTTC
CASSLVVGTDYGYTF
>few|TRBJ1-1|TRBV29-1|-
TGCAGCGTTGAAGATCAAGGGAGACCGAACACTGAAGCTTTCTTT
CSVEDQGRPNTEAFF
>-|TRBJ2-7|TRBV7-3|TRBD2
TGTGCCAGCAGCTTTGGACTAGCGGGAGGGCCTGTCGAGCAGTACTTC
CASSFGLAGGPVEQYF
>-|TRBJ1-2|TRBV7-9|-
TGTGCCAGCAGCTTTCTAGAAAACTATGGCTACACCTTC
CASSFLENYGYTF
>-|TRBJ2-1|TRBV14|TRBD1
TGTGCCAGCAGCCAGGGACAGTACAATGAGCAGTTCTTC
CASSQGQYNEQFF
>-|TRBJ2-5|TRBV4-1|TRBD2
TGCGCCAGCAGCCAAGACAGAGGAGCGGGAGTCGGGGAGACCCAGTACTTC
CASSQDRGAGVGETQYF
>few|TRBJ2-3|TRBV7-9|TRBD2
TGTGCCAGCAGCTTTTTAGCGGGAGGGACAGATACGCAGTATTTT
CASSFLAGGTDTQYF
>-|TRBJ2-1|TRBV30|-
TGTGCCTGGAGAGCGACCAGTTTAGGAGAGCAGTTCTTC
CAWRATSLGEQFF
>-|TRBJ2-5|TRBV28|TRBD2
TGTGCCAGCAGGGCGGGGGAAGGGGCCCAGTACTTC
CASRAGEGAQYF
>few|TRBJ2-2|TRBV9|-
TGTGCCAGCAGCGTATTCCGAGCCGGGGAGCTGTTTTTT
CASSVFRAGELFF